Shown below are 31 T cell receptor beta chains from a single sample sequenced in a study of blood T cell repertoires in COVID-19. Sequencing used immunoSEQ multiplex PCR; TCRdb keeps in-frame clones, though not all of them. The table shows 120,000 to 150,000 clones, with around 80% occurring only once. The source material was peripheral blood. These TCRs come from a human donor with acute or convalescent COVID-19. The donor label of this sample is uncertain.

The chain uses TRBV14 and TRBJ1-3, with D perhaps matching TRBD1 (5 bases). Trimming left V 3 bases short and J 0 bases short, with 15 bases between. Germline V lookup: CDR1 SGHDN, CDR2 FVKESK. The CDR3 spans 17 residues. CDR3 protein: CASSHSPTVYSGNTIYF. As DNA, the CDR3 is TGTGCCAGCAGCCATAGCCCGACAGTTTACTCTGGAAACACCATATATTTT.

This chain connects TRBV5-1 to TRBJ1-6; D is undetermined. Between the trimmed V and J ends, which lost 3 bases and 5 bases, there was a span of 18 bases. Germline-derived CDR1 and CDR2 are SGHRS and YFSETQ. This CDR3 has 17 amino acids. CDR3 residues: CASSWGDGTDHNSPLHF. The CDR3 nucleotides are TGCGCCAGCAGCTGGGGAGATGGAACAGATCATAATTCACCCCTCCACTTT.

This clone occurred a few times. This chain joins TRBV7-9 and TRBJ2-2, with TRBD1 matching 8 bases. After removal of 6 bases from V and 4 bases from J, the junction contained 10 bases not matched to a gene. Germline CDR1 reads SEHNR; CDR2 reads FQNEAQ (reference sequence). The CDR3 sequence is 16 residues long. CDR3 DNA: TGTGCCAGCAGTCAGCAGGGGGCCGTGGGCACCGGGGAGCTGTTTTTT. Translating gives CASSQQGAVGTGELFF.

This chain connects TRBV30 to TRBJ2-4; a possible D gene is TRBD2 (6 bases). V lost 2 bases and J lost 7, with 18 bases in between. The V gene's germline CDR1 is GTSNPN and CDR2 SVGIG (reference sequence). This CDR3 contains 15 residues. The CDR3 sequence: CAWSPTATSSNIQYF. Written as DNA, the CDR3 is TGTGCCTGGAGTCCCACCGCGACTAGTTCGAACATTCAGTACTTC.

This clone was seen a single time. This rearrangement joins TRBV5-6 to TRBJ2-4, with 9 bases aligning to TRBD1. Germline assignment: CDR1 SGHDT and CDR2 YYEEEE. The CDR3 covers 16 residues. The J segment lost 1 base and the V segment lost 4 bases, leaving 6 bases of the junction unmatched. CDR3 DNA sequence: TGTGCCAGCAGCAGGGGGACAGGGAGCGCCAAAAACATTCAGTACTTC. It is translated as CASSRGTGSAKNIQYF.

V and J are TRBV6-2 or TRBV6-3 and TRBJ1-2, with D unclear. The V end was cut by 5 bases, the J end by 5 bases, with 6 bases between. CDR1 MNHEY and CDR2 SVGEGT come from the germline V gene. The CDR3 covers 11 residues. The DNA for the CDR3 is TGTGCCAGCAGTCCGCAGTATGGCTACACCTTC. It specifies CASSPQYGYTF.

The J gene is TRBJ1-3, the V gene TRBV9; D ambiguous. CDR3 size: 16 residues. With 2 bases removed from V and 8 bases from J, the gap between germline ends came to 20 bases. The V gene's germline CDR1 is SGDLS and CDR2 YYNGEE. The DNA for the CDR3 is TGTGCCAGCAGCGTCTTGCCCCCGGGGAAGCAGGACACCATATATTTT. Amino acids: CASSVLPPGKQDTIYF.

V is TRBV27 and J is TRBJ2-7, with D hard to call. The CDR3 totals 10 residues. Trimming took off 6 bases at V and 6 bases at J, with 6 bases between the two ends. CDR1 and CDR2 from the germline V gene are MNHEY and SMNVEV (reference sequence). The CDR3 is CASSFREQYF. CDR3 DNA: TGTGCCAGCAGCTTTCGCGAGCAGTACTTC.

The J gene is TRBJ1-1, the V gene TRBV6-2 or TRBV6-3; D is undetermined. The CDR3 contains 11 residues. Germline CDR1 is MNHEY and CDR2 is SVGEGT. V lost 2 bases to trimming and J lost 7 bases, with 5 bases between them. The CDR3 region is CASSYAGEAFF. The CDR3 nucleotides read TGTGCCAGCAGTTACGCAGGTGAAGCTTTCTTT.

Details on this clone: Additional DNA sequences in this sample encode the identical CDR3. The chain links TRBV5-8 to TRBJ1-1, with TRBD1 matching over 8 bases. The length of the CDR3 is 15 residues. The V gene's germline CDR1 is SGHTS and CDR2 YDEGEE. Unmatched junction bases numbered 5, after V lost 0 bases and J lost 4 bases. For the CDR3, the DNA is TGTGCCAGCAGCTTGGTGTCAGGGGGCGGCACTGAAGCTTTCTTT. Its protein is CASSLVSGGGTEAFF.

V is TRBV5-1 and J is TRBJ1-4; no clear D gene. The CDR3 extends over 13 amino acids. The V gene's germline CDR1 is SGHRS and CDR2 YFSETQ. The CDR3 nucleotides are TGCGCTAGCGATCCTGCGGGTAATGAAAAACTGTTTTTT. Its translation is CASDPAGNEKLFF.

CDR3 residues: CASSLDLTEYTYEQYF. The CDR3 DNA reads TGTGCCAGCAGCTTAGATTTGACGGAGTATACCTACGAGCAGTACTTC. This rearrangement joins TRBV11-2 to TRBJ2-7; no definite D call. Deletions cut 0 bases from V and 2 bases from J, with 14 bases between. Germline V gene sequence: CDR1 SGHAT, CDR2 FQNNGV. The CDR3 runs 16 residues.

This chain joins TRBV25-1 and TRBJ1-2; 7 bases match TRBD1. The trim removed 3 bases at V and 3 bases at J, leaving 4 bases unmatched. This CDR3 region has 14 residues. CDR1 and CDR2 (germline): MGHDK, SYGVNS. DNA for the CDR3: TGTGCCAGCAGTGAGCCCCAGGGGGACTATGGCTACACCTTC. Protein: CASSEPQGDYGYTF.

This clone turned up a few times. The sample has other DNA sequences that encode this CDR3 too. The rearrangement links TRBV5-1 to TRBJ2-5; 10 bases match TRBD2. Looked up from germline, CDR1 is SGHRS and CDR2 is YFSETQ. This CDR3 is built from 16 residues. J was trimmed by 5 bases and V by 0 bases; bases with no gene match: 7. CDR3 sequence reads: CASSLGAGGPWETQYF. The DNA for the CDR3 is TGCGCCAGCAGCTTGGGAGCGGGGGGGCCTTGGGAGACCCAGTACTTC.

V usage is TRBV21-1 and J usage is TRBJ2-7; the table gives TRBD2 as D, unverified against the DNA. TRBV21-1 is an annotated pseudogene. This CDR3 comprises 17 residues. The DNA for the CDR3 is TGTGCCAGCAGCAACCTACCTCCTAGCGTCCAATCCTACGAGCAGTACTTC. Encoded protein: CASSNLPPSVQSYEQYF.

The CDR3 is CASSSLPQGQYF. CDR3 nucleotide sequence: TGTGCCAGCAGCTCCCTTCCCCAGGGGCAGTACTTC. The chain combines TRBV7-9 with TRBJ2-7; possible D gene TRBD1, 5 bases. The germline V gene has CDR1 SEHNR and CDR2 FQNEAQ (reference sequence). V gave up 4 bases and J gave up 9 bases, with 13 bases separating them. There are 12 residues in the CDR3. Combining the CDR3 with reference TRBV7-9 and TRBJ2-7 gives the whole variable domain DTGVSQNPRHKITKRGQNVTFRCDPISEHNRLYWYRQTLGQGPEFLTYFQNEAQLEKSRLLSDRFSAERPKGSFSTLEIQRTEQGDSAMYLCASSSLPQGQYFGPGTRLTVT.

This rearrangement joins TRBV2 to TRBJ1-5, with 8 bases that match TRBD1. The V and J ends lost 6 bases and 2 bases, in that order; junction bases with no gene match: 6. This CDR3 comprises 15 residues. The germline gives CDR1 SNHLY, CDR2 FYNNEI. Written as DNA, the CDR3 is TGTGCCAGCAGCAGGGGGCGCGAAGGCAATCAGCCCCAGCATTTT. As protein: CASSRGREGNQPQHF.

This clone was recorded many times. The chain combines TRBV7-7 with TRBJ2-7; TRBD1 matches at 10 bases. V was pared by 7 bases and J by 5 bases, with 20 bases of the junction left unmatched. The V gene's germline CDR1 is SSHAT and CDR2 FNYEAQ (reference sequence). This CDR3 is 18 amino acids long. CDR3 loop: CASKTRVGGTGELNEQYF. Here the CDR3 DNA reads TGTGCCAGCAAGACCCGTGTAGGGGGGACAGGGGAATTGAACGAGCAGTACTTC. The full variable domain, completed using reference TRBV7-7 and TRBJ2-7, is GAGVSQSPRYKVTKRGQDVTLRCDPISSHATLYWYQQALGQGPEFLTYFNYEAQPDKSGLPSDRFSAERPEGSISTLTIQRTEQRDSAMYRCASKTRVGGTGELNEQYFGPGTRLTVT.

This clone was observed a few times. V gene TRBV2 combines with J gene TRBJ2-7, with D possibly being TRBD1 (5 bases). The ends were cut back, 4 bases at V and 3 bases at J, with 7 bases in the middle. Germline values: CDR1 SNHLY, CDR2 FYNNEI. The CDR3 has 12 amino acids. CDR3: CASSVQGYEQYF. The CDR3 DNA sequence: TGTGCCAGCAGTGTGCAGGGCTACGAGCAGTACTTC. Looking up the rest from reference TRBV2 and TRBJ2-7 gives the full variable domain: EPEVTQTPSHQVTQMGQEVILRCVPISNHLYFYWYRQILGQKVEFLVSFYNNEISEKSEIFDDQFSVERPDGSNFTLKIRSTKLEDSAMYFCASSVQGYEQYFGPGTRLTVT.

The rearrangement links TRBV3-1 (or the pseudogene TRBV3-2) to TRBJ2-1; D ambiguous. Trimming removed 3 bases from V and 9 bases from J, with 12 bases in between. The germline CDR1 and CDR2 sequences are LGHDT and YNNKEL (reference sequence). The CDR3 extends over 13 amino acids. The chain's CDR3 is CASSHAPSSEQFF. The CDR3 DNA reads TGTGCCAGCAGCCACGCCCCTAGTAGTGAGCAGTTCTTC.

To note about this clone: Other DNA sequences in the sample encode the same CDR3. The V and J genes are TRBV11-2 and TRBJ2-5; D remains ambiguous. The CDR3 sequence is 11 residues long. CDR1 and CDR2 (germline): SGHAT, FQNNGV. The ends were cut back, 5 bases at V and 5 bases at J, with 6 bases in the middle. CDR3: CASSPSETQYF. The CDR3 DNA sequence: TGTGCCAGCAGCCCGTCGGAGACCCAGTACTTC.

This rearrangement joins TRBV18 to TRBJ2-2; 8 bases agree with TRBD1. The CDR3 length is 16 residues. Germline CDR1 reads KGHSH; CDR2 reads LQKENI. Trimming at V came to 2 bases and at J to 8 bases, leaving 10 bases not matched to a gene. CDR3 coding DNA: TGTGCCAGCTCACCAAGTCCCCAGGGGGCTGGAGGGGAGCTGTTTTTT. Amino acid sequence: CASSPSPQGAGGELFF.

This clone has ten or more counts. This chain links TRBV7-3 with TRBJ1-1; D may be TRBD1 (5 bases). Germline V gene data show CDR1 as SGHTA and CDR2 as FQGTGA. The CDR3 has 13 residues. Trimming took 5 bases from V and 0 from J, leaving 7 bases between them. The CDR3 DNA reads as TGTGCCAGCAGCAAGACAGTGAACACTGAAGCTTTCTTT. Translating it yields CASSKTVNTEAFF.

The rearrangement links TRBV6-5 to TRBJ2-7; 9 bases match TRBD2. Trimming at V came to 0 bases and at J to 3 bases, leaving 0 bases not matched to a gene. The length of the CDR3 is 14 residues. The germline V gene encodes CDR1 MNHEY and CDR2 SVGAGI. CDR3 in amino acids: CASSYSSGGYEQYF. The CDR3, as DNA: TGTGCCAGCAGTTACTCTAGCGGGGGCTACGAGCAGTACTTC.

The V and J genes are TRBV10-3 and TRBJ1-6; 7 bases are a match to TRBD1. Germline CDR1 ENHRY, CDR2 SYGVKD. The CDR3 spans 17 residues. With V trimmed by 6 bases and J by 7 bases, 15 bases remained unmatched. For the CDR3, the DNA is TGTGCCATCAGCCGCACAGGGGCGCAAGGAGCGAATTCACCCCTCCACTTT. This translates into CAISRTGAQGANSPLHF.

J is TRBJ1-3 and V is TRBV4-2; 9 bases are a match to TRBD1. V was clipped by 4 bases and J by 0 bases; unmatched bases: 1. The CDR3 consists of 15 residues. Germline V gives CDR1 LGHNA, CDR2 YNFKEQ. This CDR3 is CASSRDRDSGNTIYF. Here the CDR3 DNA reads TGTGCCAGCAGCCGGGACAGGGACTCTGGAAACACCATATATTTT.

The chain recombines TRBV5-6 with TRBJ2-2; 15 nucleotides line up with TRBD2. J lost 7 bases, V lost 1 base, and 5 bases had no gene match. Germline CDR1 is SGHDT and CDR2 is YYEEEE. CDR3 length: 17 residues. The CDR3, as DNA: TGTGCCAGCAGCTTGTGGGGACTAGCGGGGGGACTCGGGGAGCTGTTTTTT. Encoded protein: CASSLWGLAGGLGELFF.

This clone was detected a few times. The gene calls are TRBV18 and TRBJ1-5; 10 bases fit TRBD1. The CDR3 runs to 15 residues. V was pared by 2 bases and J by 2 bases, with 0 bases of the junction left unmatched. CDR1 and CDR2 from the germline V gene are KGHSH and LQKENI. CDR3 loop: CASSPGTGGNQPQHF. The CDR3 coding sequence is TGTGCCAGCTCACCAGGGACAGGGGGCAATCAGCCCCAGCATTTT.

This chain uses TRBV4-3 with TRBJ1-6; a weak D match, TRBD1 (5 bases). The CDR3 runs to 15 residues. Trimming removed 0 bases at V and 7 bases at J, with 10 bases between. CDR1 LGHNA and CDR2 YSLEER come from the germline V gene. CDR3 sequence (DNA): TGCGCCAGCAGCCAAGATGGGGCAGGGAATTCACCCCTCCACTTT. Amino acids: CASSQDGAGNSPLHF.

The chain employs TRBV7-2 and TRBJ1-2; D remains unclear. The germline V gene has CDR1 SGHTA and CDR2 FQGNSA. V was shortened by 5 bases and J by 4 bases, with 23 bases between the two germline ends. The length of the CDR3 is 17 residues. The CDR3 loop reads CASSPGLARLPPYGYTF. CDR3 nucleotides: TGTGCCAGCAGCCCGGGTCTGGCCCGACTCCCCCCCTATGGCTACACCTTC.

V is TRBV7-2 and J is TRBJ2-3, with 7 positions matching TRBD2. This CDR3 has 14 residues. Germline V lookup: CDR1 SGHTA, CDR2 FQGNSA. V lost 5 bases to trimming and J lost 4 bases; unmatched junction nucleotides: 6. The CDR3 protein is CASSPGRAADTQYF. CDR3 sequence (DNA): TGTGCCAGCAGCCCTGGGAGGGCGGCAGATACGCAGTATTTT. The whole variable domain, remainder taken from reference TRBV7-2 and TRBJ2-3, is GAGVSQSPSNKVTEKGKDVELRCDPISGHTALYWYRQSLGQGLEFLIYFQGNSAPDKSGLPSDRFSAERTGGSVSTLTIQRTQQEDSAVYLCASSPGRAADTQYFGPGTRLTVL.